This T cell receptor beta chain comes out of a study of beta chain features in type 1 diabetes. Across the whole study: Cell yields, gender and age were similar in healthy donors and patients. Under 110,000,000 sorted cells were examined across all samples.

Study-wide results and caveats: Possibly, sequencing cDNA over-represented cells that had high TCR expression levels. Patients' naive, central memory and regulatory TCRB repertoires appeared more alike than those of healthy donors. Among patients with Type 1 diabetes, TCRB CDR3s were moderately but significantly shorter in every one of the four CD4+ subsets.

Trimming removed 0 bases from V and 7 bases from J, with 13 bases in between. Germline CDR1 reads SGDLS; CDR2 reads YYNGEE. CDR3 length: 14 amino acids. The sequenced template was cDNA made from the entire isolated RNA. Here immunoSEQ multiplex PCR was the method, and the copy in TCRdb shows in-frame clones only, minus some. The table shows 300,000 to 400,000 clones, with roughly 13% occurring only once. Points on this clone: Its specificity is not known.

The chain carries TRBV9 and TRBJ1-2; possible D gene TRBD1, 5 bases. The TCR sequence derives from a young woman with type 1 diabetes. The sequenced material came from naive CD4+ T cells from blood. The CDR3 DNA follows: TGTGCCAGCAGCGTAGTCGAGGGGAGGGTTGGCTACACCTTC. This encodes CASSVVEGRVGYTF. Full variable domain (outside the CDR3, taken from reference TRBV9 and TRBJ1-2): DSGVTQTPKHLITATGQRVTLRCSPRSGDLSVYWYQQSLDQGLQFLIQYYNGEERAKGNILERFSAQQFPDLHSELNLSSLELGDSALYFCASSVVEGRVGYTFGSGTRLTVV.